This record looks at one T cell receptor beta chain sequence and its context. CDR1 and CDR2 from the germline V gene are PRHDT and FYEKMQ (reference sequence). CDR3 length: 13 residues. The V and J ends lost 5 bases and 1 base respectively, with 8 bases between them. The data are from a study of blood T cell repertoires in COVID-19. The table came from immunoSEQ multiplex PCR; TCRdb's copy has only in-frame clones and leaves some out. Of under 150,000 clones in the sample, around 88% are singletons; the top ten hold more than 25%. Sequenced input: peripheral blood. The J gene is TRBJ1-1, the V gene TRBV13, with a weak D call TRBD1 (6 bases). The source is a human donor in a cohort sampled during active COVID-19. Written as DNA, the CDR3 is TGTGCCAGCAGCCTGGACAGGAACACTGAAGCTTTCTTT. Translated: CASSLDRNTEAFF.